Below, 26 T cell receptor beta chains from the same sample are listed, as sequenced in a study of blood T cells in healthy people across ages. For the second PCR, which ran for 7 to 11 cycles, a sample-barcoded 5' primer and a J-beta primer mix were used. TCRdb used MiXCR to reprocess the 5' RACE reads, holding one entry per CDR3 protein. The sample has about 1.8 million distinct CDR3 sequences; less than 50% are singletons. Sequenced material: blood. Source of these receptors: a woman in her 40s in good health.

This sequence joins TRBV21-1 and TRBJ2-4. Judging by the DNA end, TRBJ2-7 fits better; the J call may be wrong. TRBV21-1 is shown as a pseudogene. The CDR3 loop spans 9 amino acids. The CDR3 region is CASSSEQYF. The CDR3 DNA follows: TGTGCCAGCAGCAGCGAGCAGTACTTC.

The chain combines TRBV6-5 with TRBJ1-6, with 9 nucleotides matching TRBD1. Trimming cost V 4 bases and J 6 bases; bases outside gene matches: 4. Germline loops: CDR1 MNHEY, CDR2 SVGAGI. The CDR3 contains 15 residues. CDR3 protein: CASSSGTGTNSPLHF. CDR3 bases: TGTGCCAGCAGTTCTGGGACAGGGACTAATTCACCCCTCCACTTT.

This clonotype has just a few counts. The CDR3 nucleotides read TGTGCCAGCAGCGGGGACAGGGCGAGGGAAAAACTGTTTTTT. Translation gives CASSGDRAREKLFF. The chain carries TRBV11-2 and TRBJ1-4, with 9 bases identical to TRBD1. The germline CDR1 and CDR2 sequences are SGHAT and FQNNGV. The CDR3 length is 14 residues. V was pared by 5 bases and J by 8 bases, with 6 bases of the junction left unmatched.

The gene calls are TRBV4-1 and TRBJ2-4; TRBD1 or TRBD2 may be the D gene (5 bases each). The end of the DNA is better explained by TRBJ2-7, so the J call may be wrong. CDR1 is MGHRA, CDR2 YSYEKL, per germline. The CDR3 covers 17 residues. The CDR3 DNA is TGCGCCAGCAGCCAAGATACGATGGGGGTACTCGAGGTCGAGCAGTACTTC. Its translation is CASSQDTMGVLEVEQYF.

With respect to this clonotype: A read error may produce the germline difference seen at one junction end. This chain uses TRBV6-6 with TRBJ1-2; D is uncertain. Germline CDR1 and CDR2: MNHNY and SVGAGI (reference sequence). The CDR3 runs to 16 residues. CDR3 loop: CASGYGREGFDYGYTF. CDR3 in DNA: TGTGCCAGCGGTTATGGGAGGGAAGGCTTCGACTATGGCTACACCTTC.

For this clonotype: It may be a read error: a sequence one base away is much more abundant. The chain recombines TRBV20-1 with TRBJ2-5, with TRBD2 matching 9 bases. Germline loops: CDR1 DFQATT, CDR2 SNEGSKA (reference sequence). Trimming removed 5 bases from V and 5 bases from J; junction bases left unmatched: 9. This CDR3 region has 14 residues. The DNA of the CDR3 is TGCAGTGCTGGCCCTAGCGGGGCTTGGGAGACCCAGTACTTC. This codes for CSAGPSGAWETQYF.

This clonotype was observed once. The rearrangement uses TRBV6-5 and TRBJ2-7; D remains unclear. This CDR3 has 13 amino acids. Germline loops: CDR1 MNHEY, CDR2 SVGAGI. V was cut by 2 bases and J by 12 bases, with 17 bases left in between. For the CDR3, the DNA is TGTGCCAGCAGTTACGAGATGACGTCCGCGAGGTACTTC. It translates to CASSYEMTSARYF.

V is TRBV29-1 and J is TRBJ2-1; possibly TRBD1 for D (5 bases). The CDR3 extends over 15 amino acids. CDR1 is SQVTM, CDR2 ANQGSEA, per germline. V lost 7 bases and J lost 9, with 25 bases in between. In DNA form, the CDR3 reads TGCAGCGCCGAAGGTAGTGGTGGGGCCCATCGTGAGCAGTTCTTC. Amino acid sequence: CSAEGSGGAHREQFF.

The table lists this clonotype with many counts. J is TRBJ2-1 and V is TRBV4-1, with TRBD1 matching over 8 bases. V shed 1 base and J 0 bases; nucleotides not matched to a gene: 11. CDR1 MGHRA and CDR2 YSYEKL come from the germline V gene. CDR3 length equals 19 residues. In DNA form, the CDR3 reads TGCGCCAGCAGCCAAGCCTACGACAGGGGACCACTCTCCTACAATGAGCAGTTCTTC. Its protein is CASSQAYDRGPLSYNEQFF.

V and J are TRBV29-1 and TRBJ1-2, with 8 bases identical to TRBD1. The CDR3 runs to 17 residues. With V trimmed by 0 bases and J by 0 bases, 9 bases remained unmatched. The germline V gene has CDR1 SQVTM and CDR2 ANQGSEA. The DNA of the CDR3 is TGCAGCGTTGAAGATCTTCACAGGGGGTCCGCTAACTATGGCTACACCTTC. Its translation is CSVEDLHRGSANYGYTF.

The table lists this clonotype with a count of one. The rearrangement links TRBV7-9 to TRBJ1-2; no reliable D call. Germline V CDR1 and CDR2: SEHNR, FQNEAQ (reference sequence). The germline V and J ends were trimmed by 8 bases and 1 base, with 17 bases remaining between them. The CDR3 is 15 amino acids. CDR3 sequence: CASEGSSGYNYGYTF. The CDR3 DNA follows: TGTGCCAGCGAGGGATCGAGTGGATATAACTATGGCTACACCTTC.

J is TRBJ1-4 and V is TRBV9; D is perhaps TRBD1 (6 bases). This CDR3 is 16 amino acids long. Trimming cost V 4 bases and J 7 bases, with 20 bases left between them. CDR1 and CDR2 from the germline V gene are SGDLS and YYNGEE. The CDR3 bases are TGTGCCAGCAGCCAGTCCCCGGGGGGGGCAAGTGAAAAACTGTTTTTT. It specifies CASSQSPGGASEKLFF.

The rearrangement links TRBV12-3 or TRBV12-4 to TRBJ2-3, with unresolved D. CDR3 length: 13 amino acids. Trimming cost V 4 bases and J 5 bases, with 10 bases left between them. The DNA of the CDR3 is TGTGCCAGCAGTTCCCGGACCCGAGATACGCAGTATTTT. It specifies CASSSRTRDTQYF.

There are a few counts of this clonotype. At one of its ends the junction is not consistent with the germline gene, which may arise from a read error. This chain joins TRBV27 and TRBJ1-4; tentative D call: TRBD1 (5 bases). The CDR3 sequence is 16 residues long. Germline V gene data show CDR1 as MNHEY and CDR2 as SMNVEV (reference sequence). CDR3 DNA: TGTGCCAGCAGTCCCCTCAGACAGACGTCCTTGGAAAAGCTGTTTTTT. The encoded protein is CASSPLRQTSLEKLFF.

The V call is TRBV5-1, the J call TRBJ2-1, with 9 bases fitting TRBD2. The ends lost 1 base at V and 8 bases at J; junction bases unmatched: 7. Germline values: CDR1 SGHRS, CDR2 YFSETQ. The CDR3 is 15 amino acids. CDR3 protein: CASSLKASGVDEQFF. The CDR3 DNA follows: TGCGCCAGCAGCTTGAAGGCTAGCGGGGTGGATGAGCAGTTCTTC.

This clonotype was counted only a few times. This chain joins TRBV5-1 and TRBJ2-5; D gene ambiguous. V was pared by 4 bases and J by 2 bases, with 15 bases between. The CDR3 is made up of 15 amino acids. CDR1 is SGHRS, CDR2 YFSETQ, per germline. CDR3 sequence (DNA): TGCGCCAGCAGCCCCAATGCCTCGCCGCAAGAGACCCAGTACTTC. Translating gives CASSPNASPQETQYF.

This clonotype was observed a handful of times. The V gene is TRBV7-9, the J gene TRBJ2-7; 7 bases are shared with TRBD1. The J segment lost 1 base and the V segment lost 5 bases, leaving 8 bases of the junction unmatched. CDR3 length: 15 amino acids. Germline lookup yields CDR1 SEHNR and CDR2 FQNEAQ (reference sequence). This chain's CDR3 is CASSRQGRVSYEQYF. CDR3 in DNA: TGTGCCAGCAGCCGACAGGGTCGGGTGTCCTACGAGCAGTACTTC.

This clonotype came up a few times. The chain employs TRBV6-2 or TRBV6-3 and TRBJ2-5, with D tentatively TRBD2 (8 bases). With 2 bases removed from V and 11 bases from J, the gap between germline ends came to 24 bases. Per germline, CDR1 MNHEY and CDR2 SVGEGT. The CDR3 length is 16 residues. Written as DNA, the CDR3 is TGTGCCAGCAGTTACGAACCCCGGGAGGGGGCGGGAGAGCAGTACTTC. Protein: CASSYEPREGAGEQYF.

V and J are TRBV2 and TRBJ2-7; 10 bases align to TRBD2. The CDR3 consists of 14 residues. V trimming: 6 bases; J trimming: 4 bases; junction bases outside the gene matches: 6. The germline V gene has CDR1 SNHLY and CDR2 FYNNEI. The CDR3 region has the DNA TGTGCCAGCAGGGGAGCGGGGGGGAATTACGAGCAGTACTTC. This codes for CASRGAGGNYEQYF.

CDR3 DNA sequence: TGTGCCAGCAGTAAACGGGGGACTACAACCGATGAGCAGTTCTTC. This encodes CASSKRGTTTDEQFF. V usage is TRBV6-6 and J usage is TRBJ2-1; 7 positions match TRBD2. The length of the CDR3 is 15 residues. The junction had 12 bases not matched to a gene; V was cut back by 5 bases and J by 8 bases. CDR1 is MNHNY and CDR2 is SVGAGI in the germline V gene (reference sequence).

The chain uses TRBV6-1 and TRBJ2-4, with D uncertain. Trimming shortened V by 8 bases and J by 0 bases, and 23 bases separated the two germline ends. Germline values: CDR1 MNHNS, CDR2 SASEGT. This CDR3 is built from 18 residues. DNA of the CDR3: TGTGCCAGCTCCTCTGGACGCCCGCATGAGATAGCCAAAAACATTCAGTACTTC. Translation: CASSSGRPHEIAKNIQYF.

The CDR3 is CASSPVGGRSTDTQYF. The CDR3, as DNA: TGTGCCAGCAGCCCCGTGGGGGGAAGAAGCACAGATACGCAGTATTTT. This chain joins TRBV7-3 and TRBJ2-3; D perhaps matches TRBD2 (6 bases). CDR1 is SGHTA and CDR2 is FQGTGA in the germline V gene. Trimming removed 5 bases from V and 0 bases from J, with 15 bases in between. The CDR3 spans 16 residues.

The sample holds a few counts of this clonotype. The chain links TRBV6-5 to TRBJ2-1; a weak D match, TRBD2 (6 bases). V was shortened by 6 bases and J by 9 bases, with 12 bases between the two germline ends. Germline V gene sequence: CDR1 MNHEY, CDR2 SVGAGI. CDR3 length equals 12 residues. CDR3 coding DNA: TGTGCCAGCAGCTCGACTAGAGGTGAGCAGTTCTTC. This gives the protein CASSSTRGEQFF.

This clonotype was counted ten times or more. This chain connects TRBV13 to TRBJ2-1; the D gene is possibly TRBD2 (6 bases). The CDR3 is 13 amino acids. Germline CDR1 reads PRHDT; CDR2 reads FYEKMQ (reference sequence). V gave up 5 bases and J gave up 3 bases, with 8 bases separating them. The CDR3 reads CASSQRVYNEQFF. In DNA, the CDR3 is TGTGCCAGCAGCCAGCGGGTCTACAATGAGCAGTTCTTC. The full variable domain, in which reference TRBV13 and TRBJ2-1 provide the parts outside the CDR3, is AAGVIQSPRHLIKEKRETATLKCYPIPRHDTVYWYQQGPGQDPQFLISFYEKMQSDKGSIPDRFSAQQFSDYHSELNMSSLELGDSALYFCASSQRVYNEQFFGPGTRLTVL.

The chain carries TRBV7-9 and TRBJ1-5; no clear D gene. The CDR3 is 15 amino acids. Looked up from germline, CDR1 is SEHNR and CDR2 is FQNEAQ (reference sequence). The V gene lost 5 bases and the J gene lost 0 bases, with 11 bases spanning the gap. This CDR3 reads CASSPGSNSNQPQHF. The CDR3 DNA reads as TGTGCCAGCAGCCCCGGGAGCAATAGCAATCAGCCCCAGCATTTT.

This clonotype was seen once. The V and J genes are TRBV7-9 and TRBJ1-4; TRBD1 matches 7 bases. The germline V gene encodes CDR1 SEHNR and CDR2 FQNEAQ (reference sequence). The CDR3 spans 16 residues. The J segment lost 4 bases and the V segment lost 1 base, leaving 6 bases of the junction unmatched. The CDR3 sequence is CASSLGGQAGNEKLFF. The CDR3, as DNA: TGTGCCAGCAGCTTAGGTGGACAGGCCGGTAATGAAAAACTGTTTTTT.